This T cell receptor beta chain was documented in a study of cytomegalovirus exposure and HLA in healthy donors. Whole-study results and caveats: One cluster of highly shared sequence variants probably arose as a sequencing artifact. Listed as cytomegalovirus-associated were roughly 180 TCR beta chains. Usually a TCR sequence was rare, but some public TCRs were found in many donors.

As for this clone: Its antigen remains unknown.

PCR primers comprised 60 Vbeta and 13 Jbeta primers. Method: immunoSEQ multiplex PCR; TCRdb's copy keeps in-frame clones and lacks some. The data hold roughly 160,000 clones, with roughly 80% observed a single time. The sequencing sample was made of PBMCs. This sequence was found in a boy aged 2 to 10 in good health and CMV-seronegative.

Here the CDR3 DNA reads TGTGCCAGCAGCTTAAGGCTAGCGCAGACCCAGTACTTC. Residues: CASSLRLAQTQYF. The chain joins TRBV7-6 to TRBJ2-5; the D gene is possibly TRBD2 (6 bases). The CDR3 totals 13 residues. Per germline, CDR1 SGHVS and CDR2 FNYEAQ. Trimming took 2 bases from V and 6 from J, leaving 10 bases between them.